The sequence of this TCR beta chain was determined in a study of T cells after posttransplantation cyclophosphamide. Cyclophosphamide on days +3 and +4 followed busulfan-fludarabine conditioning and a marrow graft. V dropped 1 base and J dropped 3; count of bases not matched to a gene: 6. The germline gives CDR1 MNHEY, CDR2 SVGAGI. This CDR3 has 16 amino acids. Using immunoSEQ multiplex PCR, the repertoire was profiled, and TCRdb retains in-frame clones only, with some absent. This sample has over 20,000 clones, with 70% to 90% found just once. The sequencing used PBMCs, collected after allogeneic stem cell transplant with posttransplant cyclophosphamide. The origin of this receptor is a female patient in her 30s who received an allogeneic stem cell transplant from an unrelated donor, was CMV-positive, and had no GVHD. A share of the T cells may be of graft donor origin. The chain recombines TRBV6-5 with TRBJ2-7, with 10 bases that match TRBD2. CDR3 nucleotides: TGTGCCAGCAGTTACTTTTCTAGCGGGGGAATCTACGAGCAGTACTTC. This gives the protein CASSYFSSGGIYEQYF.